Listed below are T cell receptor beta chains from one sample, sequenced in a study of cytomegalovirus exposure and HLA in healthy donors. Using immunoSEQ multiplex PCR, the repertoire was profiled, and TCRdb retains in-frame clones only, with some absent. The data contain tens of thousands of clones, 70% of them singletons. The sample consisted of PBMCs. Receptors were obtained from a woman between 45 and 60 years old in good health and CMV-seropositive. Each CDR3 is given with its conserved first and last residue. D genes are given only for firm matches. Expanded clones are given a class, and other clones once, few, many or no size at all.

abundance: .
d_gene: .
j_gene: TRBJ2-1
v_gene: TRBV27
CDR3nt: TGTGCCAGCAGTTTAAGTCAGGATTACAATGAGCAGTTCTTC
CDR3aa: CASSLSQDYNEQFF

abundance: .
d_gene: TRBD2
j_gene: TRBJ2-2
v_gene: TRBV7-3
CDR3nt: TGTGCCAGCAGCTTAACGACGGGAGGGCCTGGCACCGGGGAGCTGTTTTTT
CDR3aa: CASSLTTGGPGTGELFF

abundance: once
d_gene: TRBD2
j_gene: TRBJ2-7
v_gene: TRBV5-5
CDR3nt: TGTGCCAGCAGCTTAAATCTAGCGGGAGTGTATTCCGGGCAGTACTTC
CDR3aa: CASSLNLAGVYSGQYF

abundance: .
d_gene: .
j_gene: TRBJ2-3
v_gene: TRBV29-1
CDR3nt: TGCAGCTTTTACCCTGGCCTCACAGATACGCAGTATTTT
CDR3aa: CSFYPGLTDTQYF

abundance: .
d_gene: TRBD2
j_gene: TRBJ2-7
v_gene: TRBV2
CDR3nt: TGTGCCAGCAGTGGAGGGACTAGCGGGGGGGTGGAGCAGTACTTC
CDR3aa: CASSGGTSGGVEQYF

abundance: .
d_gene: .
j_gene: TRBJ2-1
v_gene: TRBV4-3
CDR3nt: TGCGCCAGCAGCCAAGTAATAGCGAGCAATGAGCAGTTCTTC
CDR3aa: CASSQVIASNEQFF

abundance: .
d_gene: .
j_gene: TRBJ1-6
v_gene: TRBV2
CDR3nt: TGTGCCAGCAGTATAGGAGGCTATAATTCACCCCTCCACTTT
CDR3aa: CASSIGGYNSPLHF

abundance: .
d_gene: .
j_gene: TRBJ1-1
v_gene: TRBV2
CDR3nt: TGTGCCAGCGGGGCTGGACCGAACACTGAAGCTTTCTTT
CDR3aa: CASGAGPNTEAFF

abundance: .
d_gene: .
j_gene: TRBJ2-5
v_gene: TRBV5-1
CDR3nt: TGCGCCAGCAGCCCCTTCACTAGCTCCGCCGAGACCCAGTACTTC
CDR3aa: CASSPFTSSAETQYF

abundance: .
d_gene: TRBD1
j_gene: TRBJ2-2
v_gene: TRBV18
CDR3nt: TGTGCCAGCTCGCTCGGGACAGGCACCGGGGAGCTGTTTTTT
CDR3aa: CASSLGTGTGELFF

abundance: .
d_gene: .
j_gene: TRBJ1-1
v_gene: TRBV12-5
CDR3nt: TGTGCTAGTGGTTTGGGACAGGTGAACACTGAAGCTTTCTTT
CDR3aa: CASGLGQVNTEAFF

abundance: .
d_gene: .
j_gene: TRBJ2-1
v_gene: TRBV5-1
CDR3nt: TGCGCCAGCAGCTTGGTGCCAGGGGATGAGGGGAATGAGCAGTTCTTC
CDR3aa: CASSLVPGDEGNEQFF

abundance: few
d_gene: .
j_gene: TRBJ1-2
v_gene: TRBV27
CDR3nt: TGTGCCAGCAGTTTATCCCCAGGGCGGTTTATCGGCTACACCTTC
CDR3aa: CASSLSPGRFIGYTF

abundance: .
d_gene: TRBD1
j_gene: TRBJ2-1
v_gene: TRBV18
CDR3nt: TGTGCCAGCTCACAACAGGGGTTAGAGGGTAATGAGCAGTTCTTC
CDR3aa: CASSQQGLEGNEQFF

abundance: .
d_gene: .
j_gene: TRBJ2-3
v_gene: TRBV2
CDR3nt: TGTGCCAGCAGAGCGGACGGAGCGGACGCAGATACGCAGTATTTT
CDR3aa: CASRADGADADTQYF

abundance: .
d_gene: .
j_gene: TRBJ2-5
v_gene: TRBV11-3
CDR3nt: TGTGCCAGCAGCTTAACCCAGGGGCAGCACCAGTACTTC
CDR3aa: CASSLTQGQHQYF

abundance: .
d_gene: .
j_gene: TRBJ2-7
v_gene: TRBV11-2
CDR3nt: TGTGCCAGCAGCTTAGGAACAGCAGGCTACGAGCAGTACTTC
CDR3aa: CASSLGTAGYEQYF

abundance: .
d_gene: .
j_gene: TRBJ1-6
v_gene: TRBV6-1
CDR3nt: TGTGCCAGCAGTGAAGGACAGCCCTCATCACCCCTCCACTTT
CDR3aa: CASSEGQPSSPLHF

abundance: .
d_gene: .
j_gene: TRBJ2-5
v_gene: TRBV5-1
CDR3nt: TGCGCCAGCCGTCAGGGTGGGGAAGGAGAGACCCAGTACTTC
CDR3aa: CASRQGGEGETQYF

abundance: .
d_gene: TRBD1
j_gene: TRBJ1-3
v_gene: TRBV28
CDR3nt: TGTGCCAGCAGTTTTCATTTGGGACAGTTAGTTTTCTCTGGAAACACCATATATTTT
CDR3aa: CASSFHLGQLVFSGNTIYF

abundance: .
d_gene: .
j_gene: TRBJ1-2
v_gene: TRBV4-3
CDR3nt: TGCGCCAGCAGCCAGGGTACCACAGCTAACTATGGCTACACCTTC
CDR3aa: CASSQGTTANYGYTF

abundance: .
d_gene: TRBD1
j_gene: TRBJ2-3
v_gene: TRBV10-3
CDR3nt: TGTGCCATCAGTGGGGGACAGCACCTCACAGATACGCAGTATTTT
CDR3aa: CAISGGQHLTDTQYF